This T cell receptor (beta chain) derives from a study of T-cell reconstitution after alpha-beta-depleted transplantation in children (dated by TCRdb to the mid-2010s). In the study overall: Using TCR repertoire profiling, the study followed T-cell immune reconstitution in a quantitative way in children after TCRalphabeta/CD19-depleted allogeneic hematopoietic cell transplantation.

The library was produced with PCR. Sequencing used an Illumina HiSeq 2500. To normalize quantification of the TCRbeta repertoire, the TCR libraries were built with molecular barcoding that relied on unique molecular identifiers. The raw public data were reprocessed by TCRdb itself: fastp quality trimming at Q25, MiXCR clonotype calling, in-frame beta chains only. Each CDR3 protein gets just one entry, which takes the most common genes and DNA from the rows behind it. In this sample the table shows over 550,000 distinct CDR3 sequences, about 10% of which occur a single time. The ten biggest clones cover roughly 3.9% of the sample. Concerning this clonotype: This clone's antigen is unknown. It has no much larger one-base neighbor in the sample; base qualities were not kept.

CDR1 SNHLY and CDR2 FYNNEI were looked up in the germline V gene. There are 15 amino acids in the CDR3, from cysteine to phenylalanine inclusive. The sequence is cut down to CDR3 DNA, 45 bases in frame from base 1. The germline ends are 15 bases apart after V is trimmed by 4 bases and J by 5 bases. The TCR was taken from a human donor who donated a stem cell graft to a child with acute myeloid leukemia. The chain links TRBV2 with TRBJ2-1; possibly the D gene is TRBD1, per 6 matching bases. The starting material was PBMCs from the stem cell graft donor, obtained from the stem cell graft. The DNA sequence is given as TGTGCCAGCAGTGGGGGATTAGACAGGCACAATGAGCAGTTCTTC. It encodes CASSGGLDRHNEQFF.